This T cell receptor beta chain was profiled in a study of T cell repertoires in cytomegalovirus infection. Study overall: Based on public TCR beta signatures, there were indications of CMV infection and of a matching HLA type.

TCRdb re-called the reads through MiXCR, storing one row per CDR3 protein. The sample yields 150,000 to 200,000 distinct CDR3 sequences, 28% seen once. Relative to its sample, this clonotype is medium-sized (0.01 to 0.1%). Its antigen remains unknown. Trimming removed 5 bases from V and 2 bases from J, with 12 bases in between. Germline V gives CDR1 SGHVS, CDR2 FNYEAQ. This CDR3 contains 15 residues. Study findings and constraints: Summed frequency of shared TCR beta families picked out CMV carriers who also had the relevant HLA. CMV-specific TCR beta clonotypes restricted by HLA-C dominated the ex vivo response.

The chain has TRBV7-6 and TRBJ1-4, with D unclear. Sequencing used PBMCs. This TCR was recovered from a human donor in good health (CMV status not recorded). Some clones in this sample may be carry-over from other donors' samples. This CDR3 is CASSTRKATNEKLFF. The DNA of the CDR3 is TGTGCCAGCAGCACCCGGAAAGCGACTAATGAAAAACTGTTTTTT. The variable domain in full, with the rest retrieved from reference TRBV7-6 and TRBJ1-4, is GAGVSQSPRYKVTKRGQDVALRCDPISGHVSLYWYRQALGQGPEFLTYFNYEAQQDKSGLPNDRFSAERPEGSISTLTIQRTEQRDSAMYRCASSTRKATNEKLFFGSGTQLSVL.